This is a list of T cell receptor beta chains from one sample in a study of technical replicates of blood from four donors. Clones were read by immunoSEQ multiplex PCR, and TCRdb kept only the in-frame ones, dropping some. The sample has fewer than 15,000 clones; roughly 77% are singletons. The sample taken for sequencing was PBMCs. These receptors were obtained from a human donor in good health. The CDR3 runs from the conserved cysteine through the conserved F or W. D genes are given only for firm matches. The listing skips clone size in some rows; elsewhere it reads once, few, many or a size class.

>TRBV5-5|NA|TRBD1|TRBJ1-5
CASSQQGQLPIWHF
TGTGCCAGCAGCCAACAGGGACAGCTCCCCATATGGCATTTT
>TRBV19|NA|TRBD2|TRBJ2-1
CASSNGGSSYNEQFF
TGTGCCAGTAGTAATGGCGGGAGCTCCTACAATGAGCAGTTCTTC
>TRBV6-5|NA|NA|TRBJ2-7
CASSLSRDNYEQYF
TGTGCCAGCAGTTTAAGCCGGGACAATTACGAGCAGTACTTC
>TRBV2|NA|TRBD1|TRBJ1-1
CASSAGGLVTEAFF
TGTGCCAGCAGTGCAGGGGGTCTGGTTACTGAAGCTTTCTTT
>TRBV29-1|NA|TRBD1|TRBJ2-7
CSVLLQGYYEQYF
TGCAGCGTTCTTTTACAGGGGTATTACGAGCAGTACTTC
>TRBV5-6|NA|TRBD1|TRBJ1-2
CASSPSRGQGDYGYTF
TGTGCCAGCAGCCCCAGCCGGGGACAGGGGGACTATGGCTACACCTTC
>TRBV11-2|NA|TRBD1|TRBJ1-1
CASRPFGDRTNTEAFF
TGTGCCAGCAGACCGTTCGGGGACAGAACGAACACTGAAGCTTTCTTT
>TRBV7-8|NA|NA|TRBJ2-6
CASSLDRLAGANVLTF
TGTGCCAGCAGCTTAGACAGGCTAGCTGGGGCCAACGTCCTGACTTTC
>TRBV2|NA|TRBD2|TRBJ2-1
CASSEGWAGGDEQFF
TGTGCCAGCAGTGAAGGGTGGGCGGGGGGTGATGAGCAGTTCTTC
>TRBV7-6|once|TRBD2|TRBJ2-1
CASSGSGTSGRHEQFF
TGTGCCAGCAGCGGATCCGGGACTAGCGGGAGACATGAGCAGTTCTTC
>TRBV7-9|NA|TRBD1|TRBJ1-1
CASSDRTGGNGEAFF
TGTGCCAGCAGCGACCGGACAGGGGGCAATGGTGAAGCTTTCTTT
>TRBV6-5|few|NA|TRBJ2-7
CASSESGEHNEQYF
TGTGCCAGCAGTGAGTCGGGAGAGCACAACGAGCAGTACTTC
>TRBV29-1|NA|TRBD2|TRBJ2-1
CSVGSRTSGTNEQFF
TGCAGCGTTGGATCCCGGACTAGCGGGACCAATGAGCAGTTCTTC
>TRBV13|NA|TRBD1|TRBJ2-1
CASSPSLGQGPYNEQFF
TGTGCCAGCAGCCCCAGCCTGGGACAGGGCCCCTACAATGAGCAGTTCTTC
>TRBV5-1|NA|NA|TRBJ1-1
CASSLVSGDTEAFF
TGCGCCAGCAGCTTGGTATCAGGGGATACTGAAGCTTTCTTT
>TRBV27|NA|TRBD1|TRBJ1-1
CASLKDRGRNTEAFF
TGTGCCAGCCTGAAGGACAGGGGGAGGAACACTGAAGCTTTCTTT
>TRBV7-5|few|NA|TRBJ1-2
CVRSLEPPEGVEGYTF
TGTGTCAGAAGCTTAGAACCCCCCGAGGGGGTGGAGGGCTACACCTTC
>TRBV18|NA|TRBD2|TRBJ2-2
CASSPYSSGRAPGELFF
TGTGCCAGCTCACCGTACTCTAGCGGGAGGGCCCCCGGGGAGCTGTTTTTT
>TRBV6-5|NA|NA|TRBJ2-7
CASRRTNGRYEQYF
TGTGCCAGCAGACGGACTAACGGGAGATACGAGCAGTACTTC
>TRBV6-6|NA|TRBD1|TRBJ2-7
CASRQAGQGAYEQYF
TGTGCCAGCAGACAGGCGGGTCAGGGGGCCTACGAGCAGTACTTC
>TRBV5-6|NA|TRBD2|TRBJ2-5
CASSLVQAGVQETQYF
TGTGCCAGCAGCCTTGTTCAAGCGGGAGTCCAAGAGACCCAGTACTTC
>TRBV18|NA|TRBD1|TRBJ2-2
CASSPEGGDWIPGELFF
TGTGCCAGCTCACCAGAAGGGGGCGACTGGATTCCCGGGGAGCTGTTTTTT
>TRBV14|NA|NA|TRBJ1-2
CASSQDRTAYGYTF
TGTGCCAGCAGCCAAGATAGGACAGCTTATGGCTACACCTTC
>TRBV7-9|NA|NA|TRBJ2-2
CASRRTNLDTGELFF
TGTGCCAGCCGTCGGACTAACCTCGACACCGGGGAGCTGTTTTTT
>TRBV5-1|NA|TRBD2|TRBJ2-1
CASSLGGRGNEQFF
TGCGCCAGCAGCTTAGGCGGGAGGGGAAATGAGCAGTTCTTC
>TRBV9|NA|TRBD2|TRBJ2-7
CASSVGTSGSGDEQYF
TGTGCCAGCAGCGTGGGGACTAGCGGGAGTGGCGACGAGCAGTACTTC
>TRBV5-1|NA|NA|TRBJ2-7
CASSSPGSSYEQYF
TGCGCCAGCAGCTCCCCCGGGTCTTCCTACGAGCAGTACTTC
>TRBV7-2|NA|TRBD1|TRBJ2-1
CASSSQGQGAYNEQFF
TGTGCCAGCAGCTCCCAGGGACAGGGAGCCTACAATGAGCAGTTCTTC
>TRBV5-1|NA|NA|TRBJ1-4
CASSPGQLNEKLFF
TGCGCCAGCAGCCCCGGACAGTTAAATGAAAAACTGTTTTTT
>TRBV5-1|once|NA|TRBJ1-3
CASSLAGSGSTIYF
TGCGCCAGCAGCTTGGCAGGGTCCGGTAGCACCATATATTTT
>TRBV4-1|NA|NA|TRBJ2-7
CASSQEPQGFGYEQYF
TGCGCCAGCAGCCAAGAACCCCAGGGATTCGGATACGAGCAGTACTTC
>TRBV19|NA|NA|TRBJ1-5
CASRVQGGTQHF
TGTGCCAGTAGGGTCCAGGGAGGGACCCAGCATTTT
>TRBV28|NA|NA|TRBJ2-7
CASSLSGGAYEQYF
TGTGCCAGCAGTTTATCCGGGGGTGCCTACGAGCAGTACTTC
>TRBV5-1|NA|TRBD2|TRBJ2-3
CASSLRLAGVGDTQYF
TGCGCCAGCAGCCTACGACTAGCGGGAGTTGGAGATACGCAGTATTTT
>TRBV5-1|NA|NA|TRBJ2-3
CASSLGLSGDTDTQYF
TGCGCCAGCAGCTTGGGACTTAGCGGAGACACAGATACGCAGTATTTT
>TRBV6-5|NA|NA|TRBJ2-7
CASSFIDRSSTYEQYF
TGTGCCAGCAGTTTCATAGACAGGTCCAGTACCTACGAGCAGTACTTC
>TRBV7-8|NA|TRBD2|TRBJ2-1
CASSLGIAGSYNEQFF
TGTGCCAGCAGCTTAGGGATAGCGGGCTCCTACAATGAGCAGTTCTTC
>TRBV25-1|NA|TRBD1|TRBJ2-1
CASSEAWGTGVPEQFF
TGTGCCAGCAGTGAAGCCTGGGGGACAGGGGTACCCGAGCAGTTCTTC
>TRBV14|NA|TRBD2|TRBJ2-7
CASSQREGPYVEQYF
TGTGCCAGCAGCCAGCGGGAGGGCCCTTACGTTGAGCAGTACTTC
>TRBV18|NA|TRBD1|TRBJ2-2
CASSPRQGRDTGELFF
TGTGCCAGCTCACCCAGACAGGGTAGGGACACCGGGGAGCTGTTTTTT
>TRBV7-9|once|NA|TRBJ1-2
CASSSSLGVRIQSTYGYTF
TGTGCCAGCAGCTCCTCTTTAGGGGTGAGGATCCAAAGTACCTATGGCTACACCTTC